A selection of T cell receptor beta chains follows, all from one sample in a study of blood T cell repertoires in COVID-19. The protocol was immunoSEQ multiplex PCR, while the TCRdb copy is restricted to in-frame clones and leaves out a portion. This sample has tens of thousands of clones, with roughly four fifths found just once. The sample comprised peripheral blood. The receptors come from a human donor in a cohort sampled during active COVID-19. CDR3s include the opening cysteine and the closing phenylalanine or tryptophan. Fields, in order: J gene, clone size, D gene, V gene, CDR3 length, CDR3 DNA, CDR3 protein. D genes are given only for firm matches. Rows may omit the clone size; those that give it use once, few, many or a size class.

j_gene: TRBJ2-7; abundance: .; d_gene: .; v_gene: TRBV9; len: 15; CDR3nt: TGTGCCAGCAGCGTAGCCCCCGTTGATCGGTACGAGCAGTACTTC; CDR3aa: CASSVAPVDRYEQYF
j_gene: TRBJ2-1; abundance: .; d_gene: TRBD2; v_gene: TRBV28; len: 14; CDR3nt: TGTGCCAGCAGGGTAGCGGGTGCCTGGAATGAGCAGTTCTTC; CDR3aa: CASRVAGAWNEQFF
j_gene: TRBJ1-1; abundance: few; d_gene: .; v_gene: TRBV5-4; len: 13; CDR3nt: TGTGCCAGCAGCTTGCAGATGAACACTGAAGCTTTCTTT; CDR3aa: CASSLQMNTEAFF
j_gene: TRBJ2-1; abundance: .; d_gene: TRBD1; v_gene: TRBV29-1; len: 13; CDR3nt: TGCAGCGTTGAAGACCCCGACAGGGCTGAGCAGTTCTTC; CDR3aa: CSVEDPDRAEQFF
j_gene: TRBJ1-3; abundance: once; d_gene: .; v_gene: TRBV3-1/TRBV3-2; len: 13; CDR3nt: TGTGCCAGCAGCCAGGGAGGGGTGAGGACCATATATTTT; CDR3aa: CASSQGGVRTIYF
j_gene: TRBJ2-1; abundance: .; d_gene: .; v_gene: TRBV9; len: 15; CDR3nt: TGTGCCAGCAGCGTAGTGGGGAGCTCCTACAATGAGCAGTTCTTC; CDR3aa: CASSVVGSSYNEQFF
j_gene: TRBJ2-3; abundance: .; d_gene: TRBD2; v_gene: TRBV24-1; len: 16; CDR3nt: TGTGCCACCAGTGATTCCTCGGGGGGGACCACAGATACGCAGTATTTT; CDR3aa: CATSDSSGGTTDTQYF
j_gene: TRBJ2-3; abundance: .; d_gene: TRBD2; v_gene: TRBV9; len: 15; CDR3nt: TGTGCCAGCAGCCCCCAAGGGACTAGCGGAGATACGCAGTATTTT; CDR3aa: CASSPQGTSGDTQYF
j_gene: TRBJ1-4; abundance: .; d_gene: TRBD1; v_gene: TRBV6-2/TRBV6-3; len: 17; CDR3nt: TGTGCCAGCAGTCATGGGGGACAGGGGGCGCGCCTTGAAAAACTGTTTTTT; CDR3aa: CASSHGGQGARLEKLFF
j_gene: TRBJ2-1; abundance: .; d_gene: TRBD2; v_gene: TRBV11-2; len: 18; CDR3nt: TGTGCCAGCAGCTTAAATTTATTAGCGGGGAACTTCTACAATGAGCAGTTCTTC; CDR3aa: CASSLNLLAGNFYNEQFF
j_gene: TRBJ1-5; abundance: once; d_gene: .; v_gene: TRBV15; len: 16; CDR3nt: TGTGCCACCAGCGGCGGGGTGTCCCTGGGAGATCAGCCCCAGCATTTT; CDR3aa: CATSGGVSLGDQPQHF
j_gene: TRBJ2-7; abundance: few; d_gene: TRBD2; v_gene: TRBV5-6; len: 14; CDR3nt: TGTGCCAGCAGCCCTTGGCTAGCGGGGTACGAGCAGTACTTC; CDR3aa: CASSPWLAGYEQYF
j_gene: TRBJ2-3; abundance: .; d_gene: .; v_gene: TRBV5-1; len: 16; CDR3nt: TGCGCCAGCAGCTTGCCGAGGGGGGGTAGCACAGATACGCAGTATTTT; CDR3aa: CASSLPRGGSTDTQYF
j_gene: TRBJ2-5; abundance: .; d_gene: .; v_gene: TRBV27; len: 14; CDR3nt: TGTGCCAGCAGCCGTAAAGCAGGAGGGGAGACCCAGTACTTC; CDR3aa: CASSRKAGGETQYF
j_gene: TRBJ1-2; abundance: .; d_gene: .; v_gene: TRBV10-3; len: 15; CDR3nt: TGTGCCATCAGTGAGTCGGTGAAAAGCGACTATGGCTACACCTTC; CDR3aa: CAISESVKSDYGYTF
j_gene: TRBJ1-1; abundance: .; d_gene: .; v_gene: TRBV16; len: 14; CDR3nt: TGTGCCAGCAGCCAATTCCGGGGGGCAGGCGAAGCTTTCTTT; CDR3aa: CASSQFRGAGEAFF
j_gene: TRBJ1-2; abundance: .; d_gene: .; v_gene: TRBV11-2; len: 14; CDR3nt: TGTGCCAGCAGCTTACCCTTTGCGGGGCGAGGCTACACCTTC; CDR3aa: CASSLPFAGRGYTF
j_gene: TRBJ1-2; abundance: .; d_gene: TRBD1; v_gene: TRBV5-6; len: 15; CDR3nt: TGTGCCAGCAGCTACCGGGACAGATCTTCCTATGGCTACACCTTC; CDR3aa: CASSYRDRSSYGYTF
j_gene: TRBJ2-1; abundance: .; d_gene: .; v_gene: TRBV11-3; len: 12; CDR3nt: TGTGCCAGCAGCTTGACGGTTAGCCTGCAGTTCTTC; CDR3aa: CASSLTVSLQFF
j_gene: TRBJ1-5; abundance: .; d_gene: TRBD1; v_gene: TRBV28; len: 16; CDR3nt: TGTGCCAGCAGTAAATCGGGACAGGGGGATAATCAGCCCCAGCATTTT; CDR3aa: CASSKSGQGDNQPQHF
j_gene: TRBJ2-1; abundance: many; d_gene: TRBD2; v_gene: TRBV4-2; len: 17; CDR3nt: TGTGCCAGCAGCCAAGAAGAAGCGGGGGCGCCTTACAATGAGCAGTTCTTC; CDR3aa: CASSQEEAGAPYNEQFF
j_gene: TRBJ1-5; abundance: .; d_gene: TRBD1; v_gene: TRBV27; len: 18; CDR3nt: TGTGCCAGCAGTTACAGGGGACCTAGCCTGTATAGCAATCAGCCCCAGCATTTT; CDR3aa: CASSYRGPSLYSNQPQHF
j_gene: TRBJ2-7; abundance: .; d_gene: .; v_gene: TRBV5-5; len: 14; CDR3nt: TGTGCCAGCAGCTTAATGACTGGCTCCTACGAGCAGTACTTC; CDR3aa: CASSLMTGSYEQYF
j_gene: TRBJ2-7; abundance: .; d_gene: .; v_gene: TRBV4-3; len: 16; CDR3nt: TGCGCCAGCAGCCTCGCCACCGGGACATATGCCTACGAGCAGTACTTC; CDR3aa: CASSLATGTYAYEQYF
j_gene: TRBJ1-6; abundance: .; d_gene: .; v_gene: TRBV3-1/TRBV3-2; len: 13; CDR3nt: TGTGCCAGCAGCCAAGAGCCCCCCCAGGCCCTCCACTTT; CDR3aa: CASSQEPPQALHF
j_gene: TRBJ1-2; abundance: .; d_gene: .; v_gene: TRBV6-5; len: 12; CDR3nt: TGTGCCAGCAGGGCCAGTTACTATGGCTACACCTTC; CDR3aa: CASRASYYGYTF
j_gene: TRBJ2-3; abundance: .; d_gene: .; v_gene: TRBV7-8; len: 12; CDR3nt: TGTGCCAGCAGCGAGAGCACAGATACGCAGTATTTT; CDR3aa: CASSESTDTQYF
j_gene: TRBJ2-5; abundance: .; d_gene: .; v_gene: TRBV2; len: 13; CDR3nt: TGTGCCAGCAGTGAAGAGGGGTCATCGACCCAGTACTTC; CDR3aa: CASSEEGSSTQYF
j_gene: TRBJ1-2; abundance: .; d_gene: TRBD1; v_gene: TRBV5-6; len: 12; CDR3nt: TGTGCCAGCAGCCAGGGGACAGGGGGCTACACCTTC; CDR3aa: CASSQGTGGYTF
j_gene: TRBJ2-2; abundance: .; d_gene: .; v_gene: TRBV5-1; len: 15; CDR3nt: TGCGCCAGCAGCTTTGCGGCGGCGAACACCGGGGAGCTGTTTTTT; CDR3aa: CASSFAAANTGELFF
j_gene: TRBJ1-4; abundance: .; d_gene: .; v_gene: TRBV4-1; len: 15; CDR3nt: TGCGCCAGCAGCCAGCAAGGCCAGGTTAATGAAAAACTGTTTTTT; CDR3aa: CASSQQGQVNEKLFF
j_gene: TRBJ1-2; abundance: .; d_gene: .; v_gene: TRBV9; len: 17; CDR3nt: TGTGCCAGCAGCGTCTGGGGGGGACCCGGACTCGCTTATGGCTACACCTTC; CDR3aa: CASSVWGGPGLAYGYTF
j_gene: TRBJ1-5; abundance: .; d_gene: .; v_gene: TRBV29-1; len: 12; CDR3nt: TGCAGCGTTGGAGCCGACAATCAGCCCCAGCATTTT; CDR3aa: CSVGADNQPQHF
j_gene: TRBJ2-1; abundance: .; d_gene: TRBD2; v_gene: TRBV15; len: 17; CDR3nt: TGTGCCACCAGCAGAGATCTTAGCGGGGGGGTGACCAATGAGCAGTTCTTC; CDR3aa: CATSRDLSGGVTNEQFF
j_gene: TRBJ1-6; abundance: .; d_gene: .; v_gene: TRBV7-2; len: 16; CDR3nt: TGTGCCAGCAGCTTAAACCCGGGACACCGTAATTCACCCCTCCACTTT; CDR3aa: CASSLNPGHRNSPLHF
j_gene: TRBJ2-7; abundance: few; d_gene: TRBD2; v_gene: TRBV14; len: 14; CDR3nt: TGTGCCAGCAGCCGGCGGGGGGCCTCCTACGAGCAGTACTTC; CDR3aa: CASSRRGASYEQYF
j_gene: TRBJ1-6; abundance: .; d_gene: .; v_gene: TRBV28; len: 13; CDR3nt: TGTGCCAGCCACCGGGTAACTAATTCACCCCTCCACTTT; CDR3aa: CASHRVTNSPLHF
j_gene: TRBJ1-1; abundance: .; d_gene: TRBD1; v_gene: TRBV5-5; len: 13; CDR3nt: TGTGCCAGCAGCTTGTATCAGGGGGCTGAGTCTTTCTTT; CDR3aa: CASSLYQGAESFF
j_gene: TRBJ2-7; abundance: .; d_gene: .; v_gene: TRBV6-5; len: 16; CDR3nt: TGTGCCAGCAGTTACTCGCGTCGTAGCGGAGCCTACGAGCAGTACTTC; CDR3aa: CASSYSRRSGAYEQYF
j_gene: TRBJ1-4; abundance: .; d_gene: TRBD1; v_gene: TRBV19; len: 15; CDR3nt: TGTGCCAGTAGTGAGCCGGGACAGGGGAGTCAAAAACTGTTTTTT; CDR3aa: CASSEPGQGSQKLFF
j_gene: TRBJ2-3; abundance: .; d_gene: .; v_gene: TRBV4-1; len: 15; CDR3nt: TGCGCCAGCAGCCATCTTCAGGGTGGGGCAGATACGCAGTATTTT; CDR3aa: CASSHLQGGADTQYF
j_gene: TRBJ1-6; abundance: .; d_gene: .; v_gene: TRBV7-9; len: 14; CDR3nt: TGTGCCAGCGGTTCCGACAGCCGGGGGTCACCCCTCCACTTT; CDR3aa: CASGSDSRGSPLHF
j_gene: TRBJ1-2; abundance: .; d_gene: .; v_gene: TRBV5-4; len: 13; CDR3nt: TGTGCCAGCAGTCCCGTCGGGGAGGGTGGCTACACCTTC; CDR3aa: CASSPVGEGGYTF
j_gene: TRBJ2-1; abundance: .; d_gene: .; v_gene: TRBV6-2/TRBV6-3; len: 13; CDR3nt: TGTGCCAGCAGTTACCTTAGGGGTGGTGAGCAGTTCTTC; CDR3aa: CASSYLRGGEQFF
j_gene: TRBJ2-6; abundance: once; d_gene: TRBD1; v_gene: TRBV11-3; len: 15; CDR3nt: TGTGCCAGCAGCATGACAGGGACTGGGGCCAACGTCCTGACTTTC; CDR3aa: CASSMTGTGANVLTF
j_gene: TRBJ2-7; abundance: .; d_gene: .; v_gene: TRBV7-2; len: 12; CDR3nt: TGTGCCAGCAGCTTAGATAGGGGCGAGCAGTACTTC; CDR3aa: CASSLDRGEQYF
j_gene: TRBJ2-7; abundance: .; d_gene: TRBD2; v_gene: TRBV6-5; len: 15; CDR3nt: TGTGCCAGCAGTTACTCGGCTAGCGGGGTCTACGAGCAGTACTTC; CDR3aa: CASSYSASGVYEQYF
j_gene: TRBJ1-2; abundance: .; d_gene: .; v_gene: TRBV6-2/TRBV6-3; len: 14; CDR3nt: TGTGCCAGCAGTTTTCGCGACAGTAACTATGGCTACACCTTC; CDR3aa: CASSFRDSNYGYTF
j_gene: TRBJ2-3; abundance: .; d_gene: .; v_gene: TRBV9; len: 15; CDR3nt: TGTGCCAGCAGCGTAGAACAGGGATGGCCAGATACGCAGTATTTT; CDR3aa: CASSVEQGWPDTQYF
j_gene: TRBJ2-3; abundance: .; d_gene: TRBD2; v_gene: TRBV6-5; len: 15; CDR3nt: TGTGCCAGCAGGATAATAGCGGGGGGGCCAGATACGCAGTATTTT; CDR3aa: CASRIIAGGPDTQYF
j_gene: TRBJ2-1; abundance: .; d_gene: .; v_gene: TRBV9; len: 15; CDR3nt: TGTGCCAGCAGCGTAGTGGCGGGGCGCGGTGATGAGCAGTTCTTC; CDR3aa: CASSVVAGRGDEQFF
j_gene: TRBJ2-7; abundance: .; d_gene: .; v_gene: TRBV21-1; len: 15; CDR3nt: TGTGCCAGCAGCAACCCCCCCCCACTCTCCTACGAGCAGTACTTC; CDR3aa: CASSNPPPLSYEQYF
j_gene: TRBJ1-3; abundance: .; d_gene: .; v_gene: TRBV29-1; len: 12; CDR3nt: TGCAGCGTTCCCATCTCTGGAAACACCATATATTTT; CDR3aa: CSVPISGNTIYF
j_gene: TRBJ2-5; abundance: .; d_gene: TRBD1; v_gene: TRBV7-9; len: 18; CDR3nt: TGTGCCAGCAGCCCTAGGGGTTTCGGGACAGGATTCCAAGAGACCCAGTACTTC; CDR3aa: CASSPRGFGTGFQETQYF